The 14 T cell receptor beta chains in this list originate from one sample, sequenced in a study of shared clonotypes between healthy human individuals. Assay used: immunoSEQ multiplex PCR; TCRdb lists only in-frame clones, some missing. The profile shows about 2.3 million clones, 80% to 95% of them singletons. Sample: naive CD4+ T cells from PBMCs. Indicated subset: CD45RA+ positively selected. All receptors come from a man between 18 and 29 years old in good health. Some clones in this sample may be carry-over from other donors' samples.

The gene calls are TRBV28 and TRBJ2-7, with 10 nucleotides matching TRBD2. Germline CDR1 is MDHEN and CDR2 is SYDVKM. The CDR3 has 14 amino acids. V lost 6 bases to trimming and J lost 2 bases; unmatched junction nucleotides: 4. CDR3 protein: CASSRTSGAYEQYF. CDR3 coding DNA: TGTGCCAGCAGCCGGACTAGCGGTGCCTACGAGCAGTACTTC.

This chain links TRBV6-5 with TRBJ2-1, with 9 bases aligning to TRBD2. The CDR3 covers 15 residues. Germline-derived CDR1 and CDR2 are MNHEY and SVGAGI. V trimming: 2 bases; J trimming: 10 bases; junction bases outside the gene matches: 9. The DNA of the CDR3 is TGTGCCAGCAGTTACGATCGAACTAGCGGGTCCGAGCAGTTCTTC. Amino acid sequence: CASSYDRTSGSEQFF.

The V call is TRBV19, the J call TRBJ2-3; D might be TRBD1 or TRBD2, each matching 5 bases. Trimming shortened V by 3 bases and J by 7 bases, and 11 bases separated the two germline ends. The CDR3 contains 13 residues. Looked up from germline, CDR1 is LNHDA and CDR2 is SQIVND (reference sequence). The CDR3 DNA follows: TGTGCCAGTAGTATCTGGGACGGAAATACGCAGTATTTT. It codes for CASSIWDGNTQYF.

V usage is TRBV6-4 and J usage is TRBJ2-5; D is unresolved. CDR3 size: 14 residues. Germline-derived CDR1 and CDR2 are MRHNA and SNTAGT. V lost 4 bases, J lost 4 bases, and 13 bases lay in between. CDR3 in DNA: TGTGCCAGCAGTGTGAGGAAGACGCGAGAGACCCAGTACTTC. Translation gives CASSVRKTRETQYF.

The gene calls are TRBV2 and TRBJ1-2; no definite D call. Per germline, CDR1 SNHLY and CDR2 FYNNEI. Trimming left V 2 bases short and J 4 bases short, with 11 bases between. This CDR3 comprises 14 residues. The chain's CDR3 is CASSERRDGYGYTF. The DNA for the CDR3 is TGTGCCAGCAGTGAACGAAGGGATGGCTATGGCTACACCTTC.

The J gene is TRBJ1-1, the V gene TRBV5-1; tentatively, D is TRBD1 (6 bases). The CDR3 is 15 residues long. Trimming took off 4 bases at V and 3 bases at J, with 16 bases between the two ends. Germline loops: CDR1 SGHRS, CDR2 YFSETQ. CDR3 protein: CASSPQGFGDTEAFF. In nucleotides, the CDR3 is TGCGCCAGCAGCCCACAGGGTTTTGGGGACACTGAAGCTTTCTTT.

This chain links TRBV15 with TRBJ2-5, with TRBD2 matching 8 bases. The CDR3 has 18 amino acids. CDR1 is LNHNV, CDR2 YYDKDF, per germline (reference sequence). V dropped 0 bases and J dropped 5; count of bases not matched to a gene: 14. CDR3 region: CATSRDPLSAGVLETQYF. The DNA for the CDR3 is TGTGCCACCAGCAGAGACCCGCTCTCAGCGGGAGTCTTGGAGACCCAGTACTTC.

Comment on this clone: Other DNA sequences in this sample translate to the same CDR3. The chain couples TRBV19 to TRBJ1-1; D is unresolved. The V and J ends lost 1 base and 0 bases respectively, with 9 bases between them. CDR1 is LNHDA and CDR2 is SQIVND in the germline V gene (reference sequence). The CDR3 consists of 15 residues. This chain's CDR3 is CASSIVRGLNTEAFF. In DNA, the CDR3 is TGTGCCAGTAGTATAGTTAGAGGCTTGAACACTGAAGCTTTCTTT. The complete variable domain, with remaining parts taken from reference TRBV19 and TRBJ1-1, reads DGGITQSPKYLFRKEGQNVTLSCEQNLNHDAMYWYRQDPGQGLRLIYYSQIVNDFQKGDIAEGYSVSREKKESFPLTVTSAQKNPTAFYLCASSIVRGLNTEAFFGQGTRLTVV.

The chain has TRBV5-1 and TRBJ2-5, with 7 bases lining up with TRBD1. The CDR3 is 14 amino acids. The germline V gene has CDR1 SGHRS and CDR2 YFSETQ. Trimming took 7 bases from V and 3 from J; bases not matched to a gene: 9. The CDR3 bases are TGCGCCAGCTCGACCATGGGGACAGAAGAGACCCAGTACTTC. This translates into CASSTMGTEETQYF.

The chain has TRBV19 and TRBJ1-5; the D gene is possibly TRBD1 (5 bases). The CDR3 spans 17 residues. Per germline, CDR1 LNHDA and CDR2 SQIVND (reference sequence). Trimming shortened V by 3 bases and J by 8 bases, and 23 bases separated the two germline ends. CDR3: CASSITLTYGDSKPQHF. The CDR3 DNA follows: TGTGCCAGTAGTATCACACTGACCTACGGGGACTCGAAGCCCCAGCATTTT.

The CDR3 is CASSFNYGTGGGYTF. DNA for the CDR3: TGCGCCAGCAGCTTTAATTATGGGACAGGGGGCGGCTACACCTTC. V gene TRBV5-1 combines with J gene TRBJ1-2; 12 bases are a match to TRBD1. With V trimmed by 2 bases and J by 8 bases, 7 bases remained unmatched. This CDR3 is built from 15 residues. CDR1 is SGHRS and CDR2 is YFSETQ in the germline V gene.

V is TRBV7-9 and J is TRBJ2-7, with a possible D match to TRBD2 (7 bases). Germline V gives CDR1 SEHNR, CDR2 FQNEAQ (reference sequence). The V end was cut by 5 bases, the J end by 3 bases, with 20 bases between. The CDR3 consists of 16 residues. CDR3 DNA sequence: TGTGCCAGCAGCCCTTATAGAGGGGGGGGGATCTACGAGCAGTACTTC. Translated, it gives CASSPYRGGGIYEQYF. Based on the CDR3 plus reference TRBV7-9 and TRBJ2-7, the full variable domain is DTGVSQNPRHKITKRGQNVTFRCDPISEHNRLYWYRQTLGQGPEFLTYFQNEAQLEKSRLLSDRFSAERPKGSFSTLEIQRTEQGDSAMYLCASSPYRGGGIYEQYFGPGTRLTVT.

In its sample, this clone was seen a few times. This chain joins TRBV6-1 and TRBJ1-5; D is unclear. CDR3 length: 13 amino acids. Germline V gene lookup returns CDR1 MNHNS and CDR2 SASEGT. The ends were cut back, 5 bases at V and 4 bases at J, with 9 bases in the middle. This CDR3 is CASSNGWNQPQHF. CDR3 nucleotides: TGTGCCAGCAGTAATGGGTGGAATCAGCCCCAGCATTTT.

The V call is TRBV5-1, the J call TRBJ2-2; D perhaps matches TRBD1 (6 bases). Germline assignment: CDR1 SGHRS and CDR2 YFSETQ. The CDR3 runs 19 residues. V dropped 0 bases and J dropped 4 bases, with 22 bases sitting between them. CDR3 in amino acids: CASSLAKVGAYSGTGELFF. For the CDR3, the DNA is TGCGCCAGCAGCTTGGCCAAGGTGGGGGCGTATTCGGGCACCGGGGAGCTGTTTTTT.